This T cell receptor (beta chain) was recorded in a study of T cells in Graves' hyperthyroidism and ophthalmopathy. The CDR3 is 16 amino acids. J lost 2 bases, V lost 4 bases, and 8 bases had no gene match. Germline lookup yields CDR1 SGHRS and CDR2 YFSETQ. The CDR3 regions of TCR beta were amplified from RNA transcripts. The TCR CDR3 was amplified in a first-round RT-PCR using the HTBI primer set. TCRdb recomputed calls from the multiplex PCR reads with MiXCR, one row per CDR3 protein. This table holds 350,000 to 400,000 distinct CDR3 sequences, under 15% found once. This receptor was identified in a woman younger than 45 with Graves' hyperthyroidism. The source material was blood. J is TRBJ2-2 and V is TRBV5-1; 7 bases fit TRBD2. The CDR3 here is CASSPGLPKNTGELFF. The CDR3 DNA is TGCGCCAGCAGCCCGGGACTACCCAAAAACACCGGGGAGCTGTTTTTT.